Detailed here is one T cell receptor beta chain. Its specificity is not known. The germline gives CDR1 SNHLY, CDR2 FYNNEI. The V end was cut by 9 bases, the J end by 3 bases, with 12 bases between. The CDR3 runs to 13 residues. Replicate sorted-subset PCRs were loaded with 150 to 250 ng DNA, about 28,000 T cell genomes. Clones were sequenced by immunoSEQ multiplex PCR, and TCRdb holds only the in-frame ones, with some missing. The data hold roughly 380,000 clones, with around 96% observed a single time. This record comes from a study of shared clonotypes between healthy human individuals. Overall study: Donor composition was a couple of women and a few men, aged 18 to 49. Study conclusions and caveats: Among non-shared clonotypes, generation probabilities were lower than among those shared by all four donors.

CD8 memory cells included CD45RO+ cells plus CCR7-negative CD45RA+ TemRA cells. The chain employs TRBV2 and TRBJ2-1, with D unclear. This TCR was recovered from a young man in good health. Input material: memory CD8+ T cells sorted from blood. Subset reported: CD45RO+ cells pooled with CCR7-negative TemRA cells. The DNA of the CDR3 is TGTGCCAGTGGCGCGGTCAACTACAATGAGCAGTTCTTC. Encoded protein: CASGAVNYNEQFF.